This TCR beta chain was obtained from a study of blood T cell repertoires in COVID-19. Whole-study context: Acute-phase and convalescent COVID-19 samples originated in the United States, Italy and Spain. From T cells, B-cell-depleted T cells, or PBMCs came the material, which was cDNA or gDNA.

Per germline, CDR1 MDHEN and CDR2 SYDVKM. The CDR3 length is 13 residues. Trimming pared 8 bases from V and 5 bases from J, leaving 12 bases between. Per the original methods: Quantification of nucleated cells was approximated via reference gene primer amplification. Clones were read by immunoSEQ multiplex PCR, and TCRdb kept only the in-frame ones, dropping some. The DNA gave D and trimming, while V, J and clone size come from that table. The profile covers about 30,000 clones, with around 77% appearing a single time and almost 8% taken by the ten largest. V is TRBV28 and J is TRBJ2-2, with D perhaps matching TRBD1 (6 bases). The specimen was peripheral blood. The TCR comes from a woman aged 70-85 years with active or convalescent COVID-19. CDR3 in amino acids: CASQGMTTGELFF. The CDR3 coding sequence is TGTGCCAGCCAGGGGATGACTACCGGGGAGCTGTTTTTT.